This TCR beta chain was retrieved from a study of blood T cell repertoires in COVID-19. Study-wide background: COVID-19 samples from acute and convalescent phases originated in the United States, Italy and Spain. In each case, the material was cDNA or gDNA derived from T cells, B-cell-depleted T cells, or PBMCs.

This CDR3 contains 16 residues. CDR1 SGHDT and CDR2 YYEEEE come from the germline V gene. Trimming removed 4 bases from V and 1 base from J; junction bases left unmatched: 8. In the original processing: Using reference gene primer amplification, nucleated cell counts were estimated. The data were produced by immunoSEQ multiplex PCR, yet TCRdb's version contains in-frame clones alone and is incomplete. V, J and clone size are those of that table, while D and trimming were read from the DNA. The sample contains approximately 290,000 clones, approximately 90% of which appear only once. The sample was peripheral blood. The chain carries TRBV5-6 and TRBJ2-7, with 10 bases aligning to TRBD1. This sequence originates from a young man with acute or convalescent COVID-19. The DNA for the CDR3 is TGTGCCAGCAGCCAGCTCCTGGGACAGGGGTCCTACGAGCAGTACTTC. Translated, it gives CASSQLLGQGSYEQYF.